This TCR beta chain was documented in a study of regulatory T cells in long-lasting Graves disease (TCRdb year 2021). Regarding the study in general: Newly diagnosed Graves' disease patients had taken antithyroid drugs for less than 3 months. Peripheral blood TCR sequencing and RNA sequencing compared persistent Graves' disease patients with newly diagnosed Graves' disease patients. A total of 33 samples were covered by TCR sequencing, comprising around 13 persistent and around 20 newly diagnosed Graves' disease patients. The study took place in China and was registered as a clinical trial.

Library creation used multiplex PCR. The instrument given in TCRdb is Illumina HiSeq 4000. CDR3 regions were amplified by Arm-PCR with iRepertoire HTBI primers to construct TCR beta libraries. Before sequencing, the PCR products underwent gel purification. Turning to the authors' computational methods: Gene usage analysis of CDR3 amino acid clonotypes relied on the roughly 58 TRBV and 14 TRBJ segments identified across samples. COPE and FqMerger were used to merge filtered high-quality paired reads into contigs. BLAST was used to align contigs to the IMGT TRBV, TRBD and TRBJ reference genes, and CDR3 was defined following IMGT. Clonotypes above 0.1% frequency were classified as highly expanded clones. Shannon entropy was used to measure repertoire diversity, and the Gini coefficient was used to measure V-J evenness. Clonotypes shared by more than one individual were considered public. TCRdb took the public reads, trimmed them with fastp at Q25, ran MiXCR for clone calling and kept in-frame beta chains. Rows merge per CDR3 protein into single entries with the most common DNA and genes. The V and J calls reflect TCRdb's pipeline rather than the authors' work. A total of 300,000 to 400,000 distinct CDR3 sequences appear in this sample, about a sixth of them only once. The ten biggest clones cover about a fifth of the sample.

The time point label for this specimen denotes: newly diagnosed GD, antithyroid drugs for less than 3 months. For both TCR sequencing and RNA sequencing, RNA was extracted from PBMCs using TRIzol. Graves' disease was diagnosed according to American Thyroid Association guidelines. Patients for the study were recruited at an endocrinology department in Xi'an, China. From each patient, around 9.3 milliliters of peripheral blood was collected into an EDTA anticoagulant tube. Ficoll Paque Plus density gradient separation was used to isolate PBMCs, and no additional T cell sorting was done. RNA quality was checked with an Agilent 2100 Bioanalyzer and agarose gel, and concentration with a NanoDrop 2000. General conclusions and limits of the study: Compared with newly diagnosed patients, persistent Graves' disease patients had lower TCR Shannon entropy and fewer highly expanded clones, which suggests clonal expansion. Sequencing and analysis were limited to the TCR beta chain. A larger number of public clonotypes was shared among persistent patients (around 3,000) than among newly diagnosed patients (around 890). The authors noted that the small sample size was a limitation that may lower accuracy. Only peripheral blood was studied, because thyroid tissue, the primary lesion, was inaccessible. TRBV28, TRBJ1-2 and TRBJ2-5 were preferentially used in persistent disease, while TRBV20-1 and TRBJ2-1 were favored in newly diagnosed disease.

This clonotype has a count of ten or more. No cognate antigen has been identified for it. Base quality data are lacking; no much larger clone is found one base away. From V the trimming removes 2 bases and from J it removes 4 bases, while the gene matches leave 4 bases of the junction unaccounted for. Reading the germline V gene gives CDR1 SGHTA and CDR2 FQGTGA. CDR3 length: 15 amino acids, cysteine to phenylalanine. The kept DNA is CDR3 alone, 45 bases in frame from the first base. Material: peripheral blood mononuclear cells (PBMCs), obtained at new diagnosis, from a patient treated with antithyroid drugs. Here the chain combines TRBV7-3 and TRBJ2-2, and 7 junction bases match TRBD2. The source is a female donor with Graves disease. The DNA sequence is as follows: TGTGCCAGCAGCTTAGGGCGGGAGATCACCGGGGAGCTGTTTTTT. This yields the protein CASSLGREITGELFF. Where the CDR3 stops, the reference TRBV7-3 and TRBJ2-2 genes take over; the full variable domain is GAGVSQTPSNKVTEKGKYVELRCDPISGHTALYWYRQSLGQGPEFLIYFQGTGAADDSGLPNDRFFAVRPEGSVSTLKIQRTERGDSAVYLCASSLGREITGELFFGEGSRLTVL.